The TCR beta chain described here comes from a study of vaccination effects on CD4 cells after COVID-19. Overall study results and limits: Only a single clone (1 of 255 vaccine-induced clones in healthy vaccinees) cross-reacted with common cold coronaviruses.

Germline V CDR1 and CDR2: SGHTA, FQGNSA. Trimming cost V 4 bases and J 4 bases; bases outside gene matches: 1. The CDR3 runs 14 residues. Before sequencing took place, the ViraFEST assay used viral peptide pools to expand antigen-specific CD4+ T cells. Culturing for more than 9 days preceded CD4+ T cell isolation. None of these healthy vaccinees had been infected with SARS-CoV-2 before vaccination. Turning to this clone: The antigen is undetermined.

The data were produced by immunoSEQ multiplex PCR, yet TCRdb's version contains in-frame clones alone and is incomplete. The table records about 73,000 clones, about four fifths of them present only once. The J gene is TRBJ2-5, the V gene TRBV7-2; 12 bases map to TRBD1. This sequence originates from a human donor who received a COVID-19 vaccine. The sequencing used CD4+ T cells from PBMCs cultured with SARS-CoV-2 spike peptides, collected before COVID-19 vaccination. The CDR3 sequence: CASSSGQGAETQYF. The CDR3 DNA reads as TGTGCCAGCAGCTCGGGACAGGGGGCAGAGACCCAGTACTTC.